Listed here is a single TCR beta chain. At one boundary the junction diverges from the germline segment, which might be a read error. The data derive from a study of T cells in Graves' hyperthyroidism and ophthalmopathy. TCR beta CDR3 regions were amplified from RNA. The TCR CDR3 was amplified in a first-round RT-PCR using the HTBI primer set. TCRdb processed the multiplex PCR reads anew with MiXCR; each CDR3 protein has one entry. The table lists around 270,000 distinct CDR3 sequences, approximately 18% of them singletons. Germline V gene sequence: CDR1 MNHNS, CDR2 SASEGT. The CDR3 is 17 residues long.

The sequence was obtained from a man aged 50 or older with Graves' ophthalmopathy. Sequencing input: blood. The chain links TRBV6-1 to TRBJ1-6; perhaps TRBD1 as D (5 bases). CDR3 in DNA: TGTGCCAGCAGTGGCCTCAGGGAGAGCCGCGGTAATTCACCCTTCCACTTT. This sequence encodes CASSGLRESRGNSPFHF.